The present TCR beta chain was sequenced within a study of identical twins. Study-wide results and limits: Abundant beta clonotypes from cord blood had fewer insertions, unlike memory repertoires, which showed none. A cross-sectional statistical analysis, not follow-up of the same donors, supported the conclusions.

V was cut by 5 bases and J by 2 bases, with 12 bases left in between. The germline CDR1 and CDR2 sequences are LNHDA and SQIVND (reference sequence). The CDR3 sequence is 14 residues long. TCRdb analysed the 5' RACE reads with MiXCR anew, one entry per CDR3 protein. The sample includes 220,000 or so distinct CDR3 sequences, about 7.3% seen only once; the top ten take under 4%. This clonotype was seen more than once but under ten times. No antigen is known for it. These same data were also listed under a study on yellow fever vaccine responses in identical twins. This second study notes: After vaccination, twins' T cell response reportedly seemed partly convergent, partly personalized.

This TCR derives from a woman between 18 and 29 years old in good health. Sequenced sample: memory (CD45RO+) T cells sorted from blood. The chain couples TRBV19 to TRBJ2-5; weak D call: TRBD1 (6 bases). CDR3 amino acids: CASSVQGSQETQYF. CDR3 sequence (DNA): TGTGCCAGTAGTGTACAGGGTTCACAAGAGACCCAGTACTTC.